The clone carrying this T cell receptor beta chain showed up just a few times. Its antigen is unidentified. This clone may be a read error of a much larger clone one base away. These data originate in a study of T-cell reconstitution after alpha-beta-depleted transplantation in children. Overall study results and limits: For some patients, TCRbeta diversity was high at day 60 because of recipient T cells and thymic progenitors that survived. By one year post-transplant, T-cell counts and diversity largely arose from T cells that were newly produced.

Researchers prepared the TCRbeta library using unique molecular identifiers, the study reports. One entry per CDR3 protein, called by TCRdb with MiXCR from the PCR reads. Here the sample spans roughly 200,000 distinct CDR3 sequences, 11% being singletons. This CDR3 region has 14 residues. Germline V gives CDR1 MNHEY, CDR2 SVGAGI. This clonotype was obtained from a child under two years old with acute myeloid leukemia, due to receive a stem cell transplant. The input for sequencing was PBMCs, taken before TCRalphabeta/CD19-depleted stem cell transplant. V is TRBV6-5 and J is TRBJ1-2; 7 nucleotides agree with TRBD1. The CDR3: CASSYSTGDYGYAF. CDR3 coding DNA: TGTGCCAGCAGTTACTCTACAGGGGACTATGGCTACGCCTTC.